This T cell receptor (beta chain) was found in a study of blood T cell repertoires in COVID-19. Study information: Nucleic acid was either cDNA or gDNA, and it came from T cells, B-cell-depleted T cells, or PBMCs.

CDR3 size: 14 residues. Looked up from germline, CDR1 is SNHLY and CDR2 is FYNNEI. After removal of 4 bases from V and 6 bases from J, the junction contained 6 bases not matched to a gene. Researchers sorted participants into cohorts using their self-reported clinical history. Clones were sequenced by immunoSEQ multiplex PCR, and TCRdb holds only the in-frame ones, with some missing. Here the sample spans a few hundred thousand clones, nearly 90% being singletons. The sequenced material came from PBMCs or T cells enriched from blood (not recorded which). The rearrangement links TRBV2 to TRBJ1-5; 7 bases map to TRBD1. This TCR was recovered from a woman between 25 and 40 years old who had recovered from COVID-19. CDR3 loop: CASSGQGWVQPQHF. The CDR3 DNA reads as TGTGCCAGCAGTGGACAGGGTTGGGTTCAGCCCCAGCATTTT.